Below, one TCR beta chain is given with its context. Its specificity is unknown. The study pooled second doses at about 4 or about 12 weeks. There are 11 residues in the CDR3. V was trimmed by 4 bases and J by 9 bases, leaving 8 bases between them. Germline CDR1 is SGHRS and CDR2 is YFSETQ. TCRdb keeps only in-frame clones here, not all; method: immunoSEQ multiplex PCR. The repertoire holds 95,000 to 130,000 clones, with approximately 90% as singletons. This sample was taken from a study of T cell responses to AZD1222 COVID-19 vaccine. The study's findings and limits: The study identified only six AZD1222 recipients as seropositive at baseline. Donors, mostly white British, included more females; clonal diversity was possibly underestimated.

The TCR comes from an adult who received the AZD1222 COVID-19 vaccine. The V call is TRBV5-1, the J call TRBJ2-1; D is unclear. Sequencing used peripheral blood, obtained 28 days after the second AZD1222 dose. CDR3 sequence (DNA): TGCGCCAGCAGCGGTGCCATTGAGCAGTTCTTC. It is translated as CASSGAIEQFF. Using reference TRBV5-1 and TRBJ2-1 for the parts outside the CDR3, the full variable domain is KAGVTQTPRYLIKTRGQQVTLSCSPISGHRSVSWYQQTPGQGLQFLFEYFSETQRNKGNFPGRFSGRQFSNSRSEMNVSTLELGDSALYLCASSGAIEQFFGPGTRLTVL.